A selection of T cell receptor beta chains follows, all from one sample in a study of Graves' ophthalmopathy and Graves' hyperthyroidism. TCRdb fed the multiplex PCR reads into MiXCR, producing one record per CDR3 protein. The sample lists about 1.2 million distinct CDR3 sequences, 35% to 45% occurring once. Sequencing was carried out using peripheral blood or thyroid tissue (not recorded which). The receptors here all came from an adult man with Graves' hyperthyroidism. Each CDR3 is given with its conserved first and last residue. D genes are given only for firm matches. Clone size is shown for a subset of rows, as once, few, many or a class of expanded clone.

abundance	v_gene	d_gene	j_gene	CDR3aa	CDR3nt
.	TRBV10-2	TRBD1	TRBJ1-6	CASSAGDRGSNSPLHF	TGCGCCAGCAGTGCAGGGGACAGAGGTTCCAATTCACCCCTCCACTTT
many	TRBV7-8	TRBD1	TRBJ1-4	CASSAFGTGGSGVEKLFF	TGTGCCAGCAGCGCCTTCGGGACAGGGGGCTCGGGCGTCGAAAAACTGTTTTTT
many	TRBV7-9	.	TRBJ2-7	CASSLAPDPHYEQYF	TGTGCCAGCAGCTTAGCGCCAGACCCACACTACGAGCAGTACTTC
.	TRBV10-3	TRBD1	TRBJ1-4	CATANRDSWEKLFF	TGTGCCACCGCAAACCGGGACAGTTGGGAAAAACTGTTTTTT
.	TRBV19	TRBD1	TRBJ1-2	CASSIDRSRSAGGFYGYTF	TGTGCCAGTAGTATAGATAGGAGTCGGTCGGCAGGGGGCTTCTATGGCTACACCTTC
few	TRBV2	TRBD2	TRBJ2-7	CASSYSLAGGYEQYF	TGTGCCAGCAGTTACTCGCTAGCGGGAGGTTACGAGCAGTACTTC
many	TRBV7-9	TRBD1	TRBJ1-4	CASSPRTGGEKLFF	TGTGCCAGCAGTCCAAGGACAGGAGGAGAAAAACTGTTTTTT
many	TRBV20-1	.	TRBJ2-2	CSAIGTDLTGELFF	TGCAGTGCTATTGGGACGGACCTCACCGGGGAGCTGTTTTTT
.	TRBV29-1	.	TRBJ1-1	CSVESLGGTEAFF	TGCAGCGTTGAAAGCCTCGGGGGGACTGAAGCTTTCTTT
.	TRBV2	.	TRBJ2-2	CASTKDVSGAEELFF	TGTGCCAGCACTAAAGACGTTTCGGGGGCTGAAGAGCTGTTTTTT
many	TRBV5-1	.	TRBJ1-1	CASSLEGFTEAFF	TGCGCCAGCAGCTTGGAGGGGTTTACTGAAGCTTTCTTT
few	TRBV10-2	.	TRBJ1-5	CASLRERSNQPQHF	TGTGCCAGCCTTAGAGAGCGGAGCAATCAGCCCCAGCATTTT
.	TRBV5-6	.	TRBJ1-6	CASSYWGVSPLHF	TGTGCCAGCAGCTATTGGGGGGTTTCACCCCTCCACTTT
.	TRBV7-2	.	TRBJ1-5	CAWSRLGNQPQHF	TGTGCCTGGAGCCGACTCGGTAATCAGCCCCAGCATTTT
many	TRBV14	.	TRBJ1-1	CASSQEWTEAFF	TGTGCCAGCAGCCAAGAATGGACTGAAGCTTTCTTT
few	TRBV12-3/TRBV12-4	TRBD2	TRBJ2-5	CASSDASGGWETQYF	TGTGCCAGCAGTGACGCTAGCGGGGGTTGGGAGACCCAGTACTTC
many	TRBV20-1	.	TRBJ1-2	CSARDGDGYGYTF	TGCAGTGCTAGAGATGGGGACGGCTATGGCTACACCTTC
.	TRBV7-6	.	TRBJ2-1	CASSSTGRSYNEQFF	TGTGCCAGCAGCTCCACAGGGCGCTCCTACAATGAGCAGTTCTTC
.	TRBV12-3/TRBV12-4	.	TRBJ2-2	CASISAASPGELFF	TGTGCCAGCATTTCGGCAGCCTCACCCGGGGAGCTGTTTTTT
.	TRBV7-3	.	TRBJ2-7	CASSRRSEQYF	TGTGCCAGCAGCCGGAGGTCCGAGCAGTACTTC
many	TRBV10-3	TRBD1	TRBJ1-5	CATGQGELVRHF	TGTGCCACAGGACAGGGGGAGTTGGTAAGGCATTTT
.	TRBV30	.	TRBJ1-2	CAWSENGLYGYTF	TGTGCCTGGAGTGAGAACGGTCTCTATGGCTACACCTTC
once	TRBV25-1	TRBD1	TRBJ1-2	CASFGQGNGYTF	TGTGCCAGCTTTGGACAGGGGAATGGCTACACCTTC
many	TRBV29-1	.	TRBJ1-6	CSVREGRNSPLHF	TGCAGCGTACGGGAAGGGAGAAATTCACCCCTCCACTTT
many	TRBV7-6	.	TRBJ1-5	CASSLVWDPRGNQPQHF	TGTGCCAGCAGCTTAGTATGGGATCCACGGGGCAATCAGCCCCAGCATTTT
many	TRBV7-9	.	TRBJ1-6	CASSLRTDGNSPLHF	TGTGCCAGCAGCTTGAGGACAGACGGAAATTCACCCCTCCACTTT
.	TRBV7-9	.	TRBJ2-5	CASSTRWDTEAQYF	TGTGCCAGCAGCACCCGGTGGGACACGGAGGCCCAGTACTTC